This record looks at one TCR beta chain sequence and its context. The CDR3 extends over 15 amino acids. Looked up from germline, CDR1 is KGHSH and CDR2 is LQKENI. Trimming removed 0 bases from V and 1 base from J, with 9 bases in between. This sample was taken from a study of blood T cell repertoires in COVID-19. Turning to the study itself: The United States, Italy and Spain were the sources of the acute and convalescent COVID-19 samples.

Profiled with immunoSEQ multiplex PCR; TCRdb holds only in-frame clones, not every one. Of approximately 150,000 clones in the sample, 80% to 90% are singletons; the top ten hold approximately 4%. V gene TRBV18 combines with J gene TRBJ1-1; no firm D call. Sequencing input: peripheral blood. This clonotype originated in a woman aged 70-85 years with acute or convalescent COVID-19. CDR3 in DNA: TGTGCCAGCTCACCACCCTCACAGTCGAACACTGAAGCTTTCTTT. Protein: CASSPPSQSNTEAFF.